This TCR beta chain was documented in a study of blood T cell repertoires in COVID-19. Turning to the study itself: Samples taken during acute and convalescent COVID-19 were collected in the United States, Italy and Spain. Sources were T cells, B-cell-depleted T cells, or PBMCs; the material itself was cDNA or gDNA.

Seattle patients were enrolled while actively infected and followed longitudinally. In the authors' workflow: Scientists estimated how many nucleated cells there were by amplifying reference gene primers. Libraries were prepared by immunoSEQ multiplex PCR; TCRdb keeps only in-frame clonotypes and omits some of them. Clone size and V and J calls were adopted from that table, with D and trimming inferred from the DNA. The table shows about 420,000 clones, with around nine tenths occurring only once. Trimming shortened V by 4 bases and J by 7 bases, and 10 bases separated the two germline ends. This CDR3 has 13 residues. The V gene's germline CDR1 is LGHDT and CDR2 YNNKEL (reference sequence).

The origin of this receptor is a man in his late teens or twenties with COVID-19, enrolled during active disease. The sample taken for sequencing was peripheral blood. This rearrangement joins TRBV3-1 (or the pseudogene TRBV3-2) to TRBJ1-4, with a weak D call TRBD1 (5 bases). Written as DNA, the CDR3 is TGTGCCAGCAGCCCGCGGGGGAGTGAAAAACTGTTTTTT. Translated, it gives CASSPRGSEKLFF.